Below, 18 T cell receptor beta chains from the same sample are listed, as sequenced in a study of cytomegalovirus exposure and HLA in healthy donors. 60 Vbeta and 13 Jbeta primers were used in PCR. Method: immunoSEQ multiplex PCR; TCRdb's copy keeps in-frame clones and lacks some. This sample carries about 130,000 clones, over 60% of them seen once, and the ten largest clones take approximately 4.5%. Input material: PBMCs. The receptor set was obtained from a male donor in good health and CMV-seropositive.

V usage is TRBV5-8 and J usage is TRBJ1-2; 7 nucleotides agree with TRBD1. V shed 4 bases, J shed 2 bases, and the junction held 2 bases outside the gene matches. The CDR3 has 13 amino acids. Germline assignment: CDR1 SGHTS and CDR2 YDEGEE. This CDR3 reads CASSGGQNYGYTF. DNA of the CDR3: TGTGCCAGCAGCGGGGGACAGAACTATGGCTACACCTTC.

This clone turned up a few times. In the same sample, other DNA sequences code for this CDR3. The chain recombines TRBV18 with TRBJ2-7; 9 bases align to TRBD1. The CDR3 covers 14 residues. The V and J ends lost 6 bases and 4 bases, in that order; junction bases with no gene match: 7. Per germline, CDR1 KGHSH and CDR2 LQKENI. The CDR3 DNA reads TGTGCCAGCTCGCCCGGGACAGGGCAATACGAGCAGTACTTC. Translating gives CASSPGTGQYEQYF.

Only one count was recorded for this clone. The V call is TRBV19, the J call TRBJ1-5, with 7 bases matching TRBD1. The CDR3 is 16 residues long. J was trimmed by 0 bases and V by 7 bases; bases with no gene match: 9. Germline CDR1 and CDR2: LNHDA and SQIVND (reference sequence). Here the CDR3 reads CASMSNRGFSNQPQHF. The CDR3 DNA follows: TGTGCCAGTATGAGCAACAGGGGTTTTAGCAATCAGCCCCAGCATTTT.

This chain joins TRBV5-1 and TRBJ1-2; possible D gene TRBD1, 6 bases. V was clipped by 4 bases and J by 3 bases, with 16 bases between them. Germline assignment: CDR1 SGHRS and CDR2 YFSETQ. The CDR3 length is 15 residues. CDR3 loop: CASSPGGGEDYGYTF. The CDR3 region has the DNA TGCGCCAGCAGCCCCGGAGGGGGGGAAGACTATGGCTACACCTTC.

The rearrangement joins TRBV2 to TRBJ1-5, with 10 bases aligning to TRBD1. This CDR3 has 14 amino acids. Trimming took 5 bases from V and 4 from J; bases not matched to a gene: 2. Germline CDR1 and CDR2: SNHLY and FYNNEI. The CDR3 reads CASSRDRGNQPQHF. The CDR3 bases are TGTGCCAGCAGTAGGGACAGGGGAAATCAGCCCCAGCATTTT.

CDR3 coding DNA: TGTGCCAGCAGCAAGACAGGAGTGAACACTGAAGCTTTCTTT. This gives the protein CASSKTGVNTEAFF. The chain recombines TRBV21-1 with TRBJ1-1; the D segment call TRBD1 is taken from the table without a DNA check. TRBV21-1 is annotated as a pseudogene. There are 14 residues in the CDR3.

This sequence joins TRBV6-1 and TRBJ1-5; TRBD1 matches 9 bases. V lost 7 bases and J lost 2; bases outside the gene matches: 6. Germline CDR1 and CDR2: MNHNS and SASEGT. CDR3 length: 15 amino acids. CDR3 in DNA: TGTGCCAGCATAACAGGGGGCTACGGCAATCAGCCCCAGCATTTT. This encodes CASITGGYGNQPQHF.

The CDR3 DNA follows: TGCCTCCACGGGGAGCAGTACTTC. Encoded protein: CLHGEQYF. The chain is built from TRBV20-1 and TRBJ2-7; D uncertain. The CDR3 is made up of 8 amino acids. Per the germline V gene, CDR1 is DFQATT and CDR2 is SNEGSKA (reference sequence).

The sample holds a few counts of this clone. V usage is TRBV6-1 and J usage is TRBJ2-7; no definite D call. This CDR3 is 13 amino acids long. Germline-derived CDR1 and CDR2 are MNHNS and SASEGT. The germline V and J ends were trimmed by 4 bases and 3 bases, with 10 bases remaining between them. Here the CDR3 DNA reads TGTGCCAGCAGTGGGCTCGATGGCTACGAGCAGTACTTC. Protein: CASSGLDGYEQYF.

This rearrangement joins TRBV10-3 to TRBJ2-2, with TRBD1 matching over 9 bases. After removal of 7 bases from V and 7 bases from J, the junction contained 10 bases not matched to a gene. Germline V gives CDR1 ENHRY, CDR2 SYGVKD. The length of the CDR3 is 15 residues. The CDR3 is CAIKGGTGSIGELFF. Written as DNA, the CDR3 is TGTGCCATCAAAGGGGGGACAGGGTCAATCGGGGAGCTGTTTTTT.

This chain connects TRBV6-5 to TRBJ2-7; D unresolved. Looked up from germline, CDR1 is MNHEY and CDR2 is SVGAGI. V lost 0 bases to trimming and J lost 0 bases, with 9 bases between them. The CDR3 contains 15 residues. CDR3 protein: CASSYSNRRSYEQYF. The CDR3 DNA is TGTGCCAGCAGTTACTCGAACAGACGCTCCTACGAGCAGTACTTC.

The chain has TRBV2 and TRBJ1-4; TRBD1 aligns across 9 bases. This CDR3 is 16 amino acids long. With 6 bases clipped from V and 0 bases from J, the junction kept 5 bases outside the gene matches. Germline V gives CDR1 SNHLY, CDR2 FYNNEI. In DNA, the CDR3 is TGTGCCAGCAGGATGGGACAGGGTGCAACTAATGAAAAACTGTTTTTT. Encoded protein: CASRMGQGATNEKLFF.

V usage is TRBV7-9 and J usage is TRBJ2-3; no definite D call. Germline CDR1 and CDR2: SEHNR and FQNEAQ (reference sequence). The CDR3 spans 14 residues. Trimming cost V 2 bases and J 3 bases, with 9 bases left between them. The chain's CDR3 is CASSLILGTDTQYF. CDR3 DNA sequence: TGTGCCAGCAGCTTAATTCTAGGAACAGATACGCAGTATTTT.

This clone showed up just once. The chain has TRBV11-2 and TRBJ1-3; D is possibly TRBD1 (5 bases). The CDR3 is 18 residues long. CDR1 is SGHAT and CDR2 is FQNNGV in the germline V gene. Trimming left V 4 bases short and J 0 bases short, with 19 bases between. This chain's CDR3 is CASSSLLQGLPSGNTIYF. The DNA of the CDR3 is TGTGCCAGCAGCTCGCTGCTGCAGGGATTGCCCTCTGGAAACACCATATATTTT.

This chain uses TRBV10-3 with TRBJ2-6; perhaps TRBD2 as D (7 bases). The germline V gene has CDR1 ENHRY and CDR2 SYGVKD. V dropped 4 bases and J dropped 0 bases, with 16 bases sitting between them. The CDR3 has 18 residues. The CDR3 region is CAISGGGGGTSGANVLTF. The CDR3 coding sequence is TGTGCCATCAGTGGGGGAGGGGGGGGAACCTCTGGGGCCAACGTCCTGACTTTC.

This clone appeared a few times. In nucleotides, the CDR3 is TGCGCCAGCTGGGGCACAGGGGGCTCCTACAATGAGCAGTTCTTC. Protein: CASWGTGGSYNEQFF. This chain links TRBV5-1 with TRBJ2-1; 8 bases are shared with TRBD1. The V gene end was trimmed by 7 bases and the J gene end by 0 bases; junction bases not matched to a gene: 6. Germline CDR1 SGHRS, CDR2 YFSETQ. The CDR3 is 15 amino acids.

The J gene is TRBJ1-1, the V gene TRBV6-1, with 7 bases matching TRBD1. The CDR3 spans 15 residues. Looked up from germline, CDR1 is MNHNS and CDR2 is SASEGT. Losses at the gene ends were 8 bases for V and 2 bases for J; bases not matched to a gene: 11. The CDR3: CASLITDRFNTEAFF. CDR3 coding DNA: TGTGCCAGCCTGATAACGGACAGGTTTAACACTGAAGCTTTCTTT.

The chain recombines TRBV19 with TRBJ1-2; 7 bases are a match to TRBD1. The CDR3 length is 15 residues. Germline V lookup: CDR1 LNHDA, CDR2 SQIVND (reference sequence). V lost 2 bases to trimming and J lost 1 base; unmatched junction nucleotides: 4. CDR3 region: CASSIRGQFNYGYTF. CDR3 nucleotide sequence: TGTGCCAGTAGTATAAGGGGACAGTTTAACTATGGCTACACCTTC.